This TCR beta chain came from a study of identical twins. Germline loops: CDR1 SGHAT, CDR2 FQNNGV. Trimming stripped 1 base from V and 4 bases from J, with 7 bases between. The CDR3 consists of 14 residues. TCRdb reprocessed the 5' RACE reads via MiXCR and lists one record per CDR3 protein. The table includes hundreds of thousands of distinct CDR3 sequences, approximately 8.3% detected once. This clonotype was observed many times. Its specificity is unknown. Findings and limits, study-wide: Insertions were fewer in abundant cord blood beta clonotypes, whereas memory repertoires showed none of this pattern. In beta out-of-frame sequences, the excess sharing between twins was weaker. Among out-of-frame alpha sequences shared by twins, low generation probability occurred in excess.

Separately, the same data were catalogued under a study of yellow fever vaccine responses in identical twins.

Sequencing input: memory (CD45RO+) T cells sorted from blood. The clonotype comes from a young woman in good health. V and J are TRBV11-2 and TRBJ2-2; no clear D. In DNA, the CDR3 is TGTGCCAGCAGCTTAGTTCTGGGCACCGGGGAGCTGTTTTTT. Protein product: CASSLVLGTGELFF.